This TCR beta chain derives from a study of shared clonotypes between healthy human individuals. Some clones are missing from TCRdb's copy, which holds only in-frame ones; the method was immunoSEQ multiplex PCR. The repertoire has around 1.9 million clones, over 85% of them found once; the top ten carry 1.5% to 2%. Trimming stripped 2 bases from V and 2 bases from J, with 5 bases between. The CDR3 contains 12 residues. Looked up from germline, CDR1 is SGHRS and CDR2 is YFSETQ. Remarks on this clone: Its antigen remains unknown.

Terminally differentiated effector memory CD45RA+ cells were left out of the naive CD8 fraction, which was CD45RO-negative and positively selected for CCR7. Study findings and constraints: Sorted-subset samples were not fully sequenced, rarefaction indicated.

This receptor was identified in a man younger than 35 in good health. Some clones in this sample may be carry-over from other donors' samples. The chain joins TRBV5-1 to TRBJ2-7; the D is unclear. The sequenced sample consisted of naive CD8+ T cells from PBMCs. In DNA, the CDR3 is TGCGCCAGCAGCTTCCAAGCCTACGAGCAGTACTTC. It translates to CASSFQAYEQYF.